The 31 T cell receptor beta chains listed next were all sequenced from one sample in a study of human T cells and chemical hapten exposure. Indicated time point: patch test 1, 2 weeks after DPC sensitization. Treatment noted: therapeutic diphenylcyclopropenone sensitization with weekly scalp DPC. TCRdb re-analysed the RACE reads in MiXCR, keeping a single row per CDR3 protein. The profile covers roughly 80,000 distinct CDR3 sequences, with about 11% appearing a single time and around 4.4% taken by the ten largest. The source material was whole blood, sampled in connection with sensitization to the hapten diphenylcyclopropenone (DPC). The receptors were sampled from a woman in her forties or fifties with alopecia areata. Some clones in this sample may be carry-over from other donors' samples.

This clonotype was seen at least ten times. The chain links TRBV7-2 to TRBJ1-2; 7 bases are a match to TRBD1. The germline V gene encodes CDR1 SGHTA and CDR2 FQGNSA. There are 15 residues in the CDR3. V shed 5 bases, J shed 4 bases, and the junction held 10 bases outside the gene matches. CDR3 in amino acids: CASSPRGTASYGYTF. The CDR3 DNA is TGTGCCAGCAGCCCAAGGGGGACAGCAAGCTATGGCTACACCTTC.

This clonotype was seen only a few times. V gene TRBV2 combines with J gene TRBJ2-7; 9 nucleotides align to TRBD2. Germline V CDR1 and CDR2: SNHLY, FYNNEI. The CDR3 loop spans 16 amino acids. V lost 0 bases, J lost 0 bases, and 3 bases stayed unmatched. The DNA for the CDR3 is TGTGCCAGCAGTGAAGCGCTAGCGGGACTCTCCTACGAGCAGTACTTC. It specifies CASSEALAGLSYEQYF.

The rearrangement links TRBV2 to TRBJ2-1; 9 bases line up with TRBD2. Germline CDR1 SNHLY, CDR2 FYNNEI. The CDR3 covers 13 residues. With 8 bases clipped from V and 8 bases from J, the junction kept 7 bases outside the gene matches. The CDR3 here is CASAAGGRDEQFF. CDR3 DNA sequence: TGTGCCAGCGCGGCGGGGGGGCGAGATGAGCAGTTCTTC.

This clonotype was seen many times. The chain recombines TRBV5-6 with TRBJ2-7; 9 bases align to TRBD1. From germline, CDR1 is SGHDT and CDR2 YYEEEE. Trimming cost V 1 base and J 4 bases; bases outside gene matches: 12. This CDR3 comprises 17 residues. CDR3 in amino acids: CASSLSGDRDFRYEQYF. CDR3 sequence (DNA): TGTGCCAGCAGCTTGTCAGGGGACAGGGATTTTAGGTACGAGCAGTACTTC. Filled out from reference TRBV5-6 and TRBJ2-7, the complete variable domain reads DAGVTQSPTHLIKTRGQQVTLRCSPKSGHDTVSWYQQALGQGPQFIFQYYEEEERQRGNFPDRFSGHQFPNYSSELNVNALLLGDSALYLCASSLSGDRDFRYEQYFGPGTRLTVT.

The V and J genes are TRBV6-4 and TRBJ2-3; D perhaps matches TRBD2 (6 bases). The length of the CDR3 is 15 residues. V dropped 5 bases and J dropped 4 bases, with 16 bases sitting between them. Germline V CDR1 and CDR2: MRHNA, SNTAGT. CDR3 DNA sequence: TGTGCCAGCAGTCCTGCTAGAGGAGGGGCAGATACGCAGTATTTT. Encoded protein: CASSPARGGADTQYF.

The sample holds many counts of this clonotype. The chain has TRBV7-3 and TRBJ2-3; 10 bases are shared with TRBD1. The CDR3 is 16 amino acids. Germline CDR1 reads SGHTA; CDR2 reads FQGTGA. V lost 0 bases and J lost 3; bases outside the gene matches: 3. CDR3 residues: CASSLTPGQGTDTQYF. The DNA for the CDR3 is TGTGCCAGCAGCTTAACGCCGGGACAGGGGACAGATACGCAGTATTTT.

This clonotype was seen only a few times. The chain carries TRBV9 and TRBJ2-3; D is unresolved. Between the trimmed V and J ends, which lost 3 bases and 3 bases, there was a span of 8 bases. There are 13 residues in the CDR3. Germline-derived CDR1 and CDR2 are SGDLS and YYNGEE. The CDR3 DNA reads as TGTGCCAGCAGCGGGTCGCTGACAGATACGCAGTATTTT. It yields the protein CASSGSLTDTQYF.

The chain is built from TRBV3-1 and TRBJ1-1; the D is unclear. Germline CDR1 reads LGHDT; CDR2 reads YNNKEL (reference sequence). Trimming removed 3 bases at V and 0 bases at J, with 11 bases between. This CDR3 has 15 residues. The CDR3 loop is CASSQVPTVNTEAFF. CDR3 DNA: TGTGCCAGCAGCCAGGTTCCTACAGTGAACACTGAAGCTTTCTTT.

This clonotype has ten or more counts. V usage is TRBV21-1 and J usage is TRBJ2-3; the table assigns TRBD1, which was not confirmed against the DNA. TRBV21-1 is annotated as a pseudogene. The CDR3 runs to 18 residues. CDR3 protein: CASSLQKPLRGVTDTQYF. For the CDR3, the DNA is TGTGCCAGCAGCCTCCAAAAGCCCCTACGAGGGGTCACAGATACGCAGTATTTT.

The V gene is TRBV24-1, the J gene TRBJ2-1, with a possible D match to TRBD2 (6 bases). Germline V CDR1 and CDR2: KGHDR, SFDVKD. The length of the CDR3 is 14 residues. Trimming took off 2 bases at V and 10 bases at J, with 14 bases between the two ends. The CDR3 spells CATSDSGGLREQFF. CDR3 nucleotide sequence: TGTGCCACCAGTGATTCCGGGGGTCTTCGCGAGCAGTTCTTC.

The table lists this clonotype with many counts. The CDR3 here is CASSPYRGELGDTQYF. As DNA, the CDR3 is TGTGCCAGCAGCCCCTACAGGGGAGAGCTTGGAGATACGCAGTATTTT. The chain recombines TRBV7-8 with TRBJ2-3; 7 bases are a match to TRBD1. The length of the CDR3 is 16 residues. With V trimmed by 5 bases and J by 5 bases, 13 bases remained unmatched. Germline lookup yields CDR1 SGHVS and CDR2 FQNEAQ.

This chain uses TRBV3-1 with TRBJ2-5; unclear D gene. CDR3 length: 15 amino acids. V lost 1 base and J lost 3, with 12 bases in between. CDR1 LGHDT and CDR2 YNNKEL come from the germline V gene (reference sequence). The CDR3 protein is CASSQVVRSKETQYF. The CDR3 nucleotides read TGTGCCAGCAGCCAAGTTGTTAGGTCCAAAGAGACCCAGTACTTC.

This clonotype was detected ten times or more. The rearrangement links TRBV7-9 to TRBJ1-2; D is ambiguous. The CDR3 has 18 residues. Germline V gives CDR1 SEHNR, CDR2 FQNEAQ (reference sequence). V was shortened by 4 bases and J by 4 bases, with 25 bases between the two germline ends. The CDR3 loop reads CASSWVTGRSPLSYGYTF. The CDR3 DNA reads as TGTGCCAGCAGCTGGGTTACCGGGCGGAGCCCCCTGTCCTATGGCTACACCTTC.

There are many counts of this clonotype. This sequence joins TRBV28 and TRBJ2-6; 9 nucleotides line up with TRBD1. This CDR3 region has 16 residues. In germline, CDR1 is MDHEN, CDR2 SYDVKM. V gave up 6 bases and J gave up 2 bases; unmatched junction bases: 5. CDR3 nucleotides: TGTGCCAGCAGAACAGGGGGCATAGCTGGGGCCAACGTCCTGACTTTC. Encoded protein: CASRTGGIAGANVLTF.

This sequence joins TRBV5-1 and TRBJ2-7, with 11 bases identical to TRBD2. This CDR3 has 16 amino acids. J lost 4 bases, V lost 4 bases, and 10 bases had no gene match. Germline CDR1 is SGHRS and CDR2 is YFSETQ. The DNA for the CDR3 is TGCGCCAGCAGCCTGAAACTAGCGGGAGTTTCATACGAGCAGTACTTC. Protein product: CASSLKLAGVSYEQYF.

The rearrangement links TRBV7-2 to TRBJ2-7, with D possibly TRBD2 on 6 matching bases. The germline V and J ends were trimmed by 2 bases and 0 bases, with 20 bases remaining between them. Germline V gene lookup returns CDR1 SGHTA and CDR2 FQGNSA. The CDR3 spans 18 residues. The chain's CDR3 is CASSLRDLDGHYSYEQYF. In DNA, the CDR3 is TGTGCCAGCAGCTTACGGGACTTGGACGGACATTACTCCTACGAGCAGTACTTC.

This clonotype was seen many times. The chain uses TRBV20-1 and TRBJ1-4; D not certain. Trimming left V 0 bases short and J 3 bases short, with 5 bases between. Germline CDR1 DFQATT, CDR2 SNEGSKA (reference sequence). The CDR3 is 13 residues long. DNA for the CDR3: TGCAGTGCTAGAGAGCCGTCTAATGAAAAACTGTTTTTT. It translates to CSAREPSNEKLFF.

The CDR3 is CASSLDVLGGSGETQYF. Here the CDR3 DNA reads TGTGCCAGCAGCTTGGATGTTTTGGGAGGATCTGGAGAGACCCAGTACTTC. The chain combines TRBV5-4 with TRBJ2-5, with D maybe TRBD2 (6 bases). Trimming left V 0 bases short and J 4 bases short, with 19 bases between. The CDR3 totals 17 residues. Germline V gene lookup returns CDR1 SGHNT and CDR2 YYREEE (reference sequence).

J is TRBJ1-1 and V is TRBV7-2, with 11 nucleotides matching TRBD1. V was clipped by 3 bases and J by 11 bases; unmatched bases: 11. This CDR3 is 15 amino acids long. Germline V gives CDR1 SGHTA, CDR2 FQGNSA. The CDR3: CASSLALGGQGAAFF. CDR3 nucleotide sequence: TGTGCCAGCAGCTTGGCGCTAGGTGGACAGGGGGCGGCTTTCTTT.

This chain connects TRBV11-3 to TRBJ1-4; no definite D call. CDR1 is SGHNT, CDR2 YENEEA, per germline. This CDR3 spans 16 amino acids. Trimming shortened V by 1 base and J by 0 bases, and 9 bases separated the two germline ends. CDR3 nucleotide sequence: TGTGCCAGCAGCTTAGTTCGGGGTGCAACTAATGAAAAACTGTTTTTT. Protein sequence: CASSLVRGATNEKLFF.

This clonotype was counted a few times. The gene calls are TRBV3-1 and TRBJ1-1, with 7 bases lining up with TRBD1. CDR1 and CDR2 from the germline V gene are LGHDT and YNNKEL (reference sequence). With 5 bases clipped from V and 8 bases from J, the junction kept 8 bases outside the gene matches. This CDR3 has 13 residues. The CDR3 protein is CASSFQGVAEAFF. For the CDR3, the DNA is TGTGCCAGCAGCTTTCAGGGGGTAGCGGAAGCTTTCTTT.

The rearrangement joins TRBV28 to TRBJ2-7; D may be TRBD1 (6 bases). V lost 8 bases, J lost 5 bases, and 19 bases lay in between. The CDR3 totals 14 residues. Per the germline V gene, CDR1 is MDHEN and CDR2 is SYDVKM. The CDR3 nucleotides are TGTGCCAGCGGCTCGGACAGAGGGAAGAACGAGCAGTACTTC. This encodes CASGSDRGKNEQYF.

This clonotype has ten or more counts. The V call is TRBV28, the J call TRBJ2-7, with a possible D match to TRBD2 (6 bases). The germline V gene encodes CDR1 MDHEN and CDR2 SYDVKM. Deletions cut 5 bases from V and 1 base from J, with 15 bases between. CDR3 length equals 15 residues. The CDR3 bases are TGTGCCAGCAGTCCCGGGACTTATCCATCCTACGAGCAGTACTTC. It codes for CASSPGTYPSYEQYF.

By share, this clonotype ranks as medium-sized. The gene calls are TRBV7-9 and TRBJ2-1, with TRBD2 identical over 11 bases. The CDR3 runs to 16 residues. Germline CDR1 reads SEHNR; CDR2 reads FQNEAQ (reference sequence). Germline trimming cut 3 bases from V and 8 bases from J; bases unmatched to any gene: 9. The CDR3 region has the DNA TGTGCCAGCAGCTTCGCTAGCGGGAGGATCTCTGATGAGCAGTTCTTC. Protein product: CASSFASGRISDEQFF.

A remark on this clonotype: This could be a read error, since a much larger clone is one nucleotide away. This chain connects TRBV29-1 to TRBJ2-7; a weak D match, TRBD2 (5 bases). This CDR3 contains 13 residues. From germline, CDR1 is SQVTM and CDR2 ANQGSEA. The CDR3 here is CSVESGISYVQYF. CDR3 in DNA: TGCAGCGTTGAAAGCGGCATCTCCTACGTGCAGTACTTC.

The sample holds many counts of this clonotype. V and J are TRBV7-9 and TRBJ2-1; 8 bases match TRBD2. Trimming cost V 3 bases and J 4 bases; bases outside gene matches: 5. Germline V CDR1 and CDR2: SEHNR, FQNEAQ (reference sequence). This CDR3 spans 15 amino acids. This CDR3 is CASSFTSGDYNEQFF. The CDR3 DNA sequence: TGTGCCAGCAGCTTCACTAGCGGAGATTACAATGAGCAGTTCTTC.

This clonotype has only a few counts. The chain carries TRBV5-5 and TRBJ1-5; a possible D gene is TRBD1 (5 bases). V dropped 0 bases and J dropped 1 base, with 11 bases sitting between them. The CDR3 runs 16 residues. Germline values: CDR1 SGHKS, CDR2 YYEKEE (reference sequence). CDR3 residues: CASSLDLGRSNQPQHF. As DNA, the CDR3 is TGTGCCAGCAGCTTGGATTTGGGACGGAGCAATCAGCCCCAGCATTTT.

This clonotype has only a few counts. This chain joins TRBV18 and TRBJ1-1; the D gene is possibly TRBD1 (6 bases). V was trimmed by 6 bases and J by 0 bases, leaving 11 bases between them. CDR3 size: 14 residues. Germline CDR1 and CDR2: KGHSH and LQKENI. Written as DNA, the CDR3 is TGTGCCAGCTCTCCAGGGGCCGTGAACACTGAAGCTTTCTTT. Translating gives CASSPGAVNTEAFF.

This clonotype showed up many times. The rearrangement uses TRBV18 and TRBJ1-6; D call uncertain. CDR3 length: 13 residues. Germline V gives CDR1 KGHSH, CDR2 LQKENI. The germline V and J ends were trimmed by 6 bases and 14 bases, with 17 bases remaining between them. In nucleotides, the CDR3 is TGTGCCAGCTCCCCCGGGGAGCCGATCGCCCTCCACTTT. Protein sequence: CASSPGEPIALHF.

This clonotype occurred many times. This rearrangement joins TRBV7-3 to TRBJ2-2, with TRBD2 matching over 9 bases. There are 16 residues in the CDR3. The ends lost 3 bases at V and 1 base at J; junction bases unmatched: 3. Germline lookup yields CDR1 SGHTA and CDR2 FQGTGA. CDR3 sequence reads: CASSFLAGENTGELFF. In nucleotides, the CDR3 is TGTGCCAGCAGCTTTTTAGCGGGGGAGAACACCGGGGAGCTGTTTTTT.

This chain connects TRBV29-1 to TRBJ1-2; D might be TRBD1 (6 bases). Germline V lookup: CDR1 SQVTM, CDR2 ANQGSEA. Between the trimmed V and J ends, which lost 3 bases and 5 bases, there was a span of 13 bases. The CDR3 totals 13 residues. Here the CDR3 DNA reads TGCAGCGTTGACCACAGGGTAGAGTATGGCTACACCTTC. This translates into CSVDHRVEYGYTF.